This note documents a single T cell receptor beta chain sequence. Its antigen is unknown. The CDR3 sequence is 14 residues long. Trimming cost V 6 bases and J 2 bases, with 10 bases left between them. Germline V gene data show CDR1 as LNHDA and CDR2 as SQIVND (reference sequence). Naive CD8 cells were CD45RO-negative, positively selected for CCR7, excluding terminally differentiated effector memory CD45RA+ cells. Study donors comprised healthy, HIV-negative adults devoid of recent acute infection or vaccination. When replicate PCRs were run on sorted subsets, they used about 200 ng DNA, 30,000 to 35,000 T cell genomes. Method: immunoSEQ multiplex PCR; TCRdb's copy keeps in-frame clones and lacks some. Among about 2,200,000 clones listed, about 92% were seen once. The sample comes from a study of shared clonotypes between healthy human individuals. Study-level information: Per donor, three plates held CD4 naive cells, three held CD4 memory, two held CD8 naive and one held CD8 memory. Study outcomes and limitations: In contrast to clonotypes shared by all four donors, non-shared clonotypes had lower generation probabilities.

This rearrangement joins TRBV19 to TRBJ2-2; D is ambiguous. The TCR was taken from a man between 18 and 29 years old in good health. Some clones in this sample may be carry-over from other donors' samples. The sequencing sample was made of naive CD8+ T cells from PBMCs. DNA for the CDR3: TGTGCCAGTAGCCGAAGTAGCAACACCGGGGAGCTGTTTTTT. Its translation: CASSRSSNTGELFF.